This is a list of T cell receptor beta chains from one sample in a study of blood T cell repertoires in COVID-19. This table comes from immunoSEQ multiplex PCR, and its TCRdb copy is limited to in-frame clones, with some not included. The table has roughly 150,000 clones, 80% seen once; the top ten hold roughly 6%. Input material: PBMCs or T cells enriched from blood (not recorded which). The source is a man aged 35-49 years who had recovered from COVID-19. The CDR3 runs from the conserved cysteine through the conserved F or W. Each record gives: J gene, D gene, clone size, V gene, CDR3 DNA, CDR3 protein. The D gene is left open where the match is weak. Clone size is not always given. Where it is, it says once, few, many or a class for expanded clones.

>TRBJ2-3|TRBD2|NA|TRBV5-1
TGCGCCAGCAGCCCATTACGGACTAGCGGCACAGATACGCAGTATTTT
CASSPLRTSGTDTQYF
>TRBJ1-2|NA|NA|TRBV6-5
TGTGCCAGCCGGGTAGATCTCGACAACTATGGCTACACCTTC
CASRVDLDNYGYTF
>TRBJ1-3|NA|NA|TRBV5-1
TGCGCCAGCAGCTCCCTACGGGGTGGGAGCTCTGGAAACACCATATATTTT
CASSSLRGGSSGNTIYF
>TRBJ2-2|TRBD2|NA|TRBV2
TGTGCCAGCAGTAACAGCGGGGGGGCTTTCACCGGGGAGCTGTTTTTT
CASSNSGGAFTGELFF
>TRBJ2-5|TRBD2|once|TRBV10-2
TGCGCCAGCTGCGTTCAGCGGGGGGGCGGGGAGACCCAGTACTTC
CASCVQRGGGETQYF
>TRBJ1-2|NA|NA|TRBV4-2
TGTGCCAGCAGCCAGAGAGTGGACAGCGATGCTTATGGCTACACCTTC
CASSQRVDSDAYGYTF
>TRBJ2-3|NA|once|TRBV9
TGTGCCAGCAGCCCCCGGGGGGCGGGCACAGATACGCAGTATTTT
CASSPRGAGTDTQYF
>TRBJ1-1|NA|NA|TRBV24-1
TGTGCCACCTACCCCCACAGTGAAGCTTTCTTT
CATYPHSEAFF
>TRBJ2-1|TRBD2|NA|TRBV4-2
TGTGCCAGCAGTCCTTCTCCGGGGACTAGCAGGAACAATGAGCAGTTCTTC
CASSPSPGTSRNNEQFF
>TRBJ1-2|NA|NA|TRBV5-1
TGCGCCAGCAGCTCCCGACGATTTTCGACAGGAACTCAGAGGGATGGCTACACCTTC
CASSSRRFSTGTQRDGYTF
>TRBJ2-5|TRBD1|NA|TRBV11-2
TGTGCCAGCAGCTTAGGAGGGGGCTCGGGGACCCAGTACTTC
CASSLGGGSGTQYF
>TRBJ1-6|TRBD1|few|TRBV3-1/TRBV3-2
TGTGCCAGCAGCCAAGATCCGTCACAGGGGGATAATTCACCCCTCCACTTT
CASSQDPSQGDNSPLHF
>TRBJ2-3|NA|once|TRBV6-5
TGTGCCAGCAGTTACTCGGGACATGGTACGCAGTATTTT
CASSYSGHGTQYF
>TRBJ2-1|NA|NA|TRBV25-1
TGTGCCAGCAGTGAGCCGGGGGTCTACAATGAGCAGTTCTTC
CASSEPGVYNEQFF
>TRBJ1-2|TRBD1|NA|TRBV9
TGTGCCAGCAGCGACCCATACAGGGGGCAACCGAATGGCTACACCTTC
CASSDPYRGQPNGYTF
>TRBJ1-5|TRBD1|NA|TRBV30
TGTGCCTGGAGGGGACAGGATAATCAGCCCCAGCATTTT
CAWRGQDNQPQHF
>TRBJ1-2|NA|few|TRBV5-4
TGTGCCAGCAGCCCGACAGAGAACTATGGCTACACCTTC
CASSPTENYGYTF
>TRBJ2-3|NA|NA|TRBV5-1
TGCGCCAGCAGCCCAGGCGTGGCAACAGATACGCAGTATTTT
CASSPGVATDTQYF
>TRBJ2-1|TRBD1|NA|TRBV7-3
TGTGCCAGCAGCATCCGGGACAGTTTTTACAATGAGCAGTTCTTC
CASSIRDSFYNEQFF
>TRBJ1-4|NA|NA|TRBV11-2
TGTGCCAGCCGGGCAACTAATGAAAAACTGTTTTTT
CASRATNEKLFF
>TRBJ2-5|NA|NA|TRBV18
TGTGCCAGCTCACCAAAGCTACAAGAGACCCAGTACTTC
CASSPKLQETQYF
>TRBJ2-7|TRBD2|NA|TRBV5-6
TGTGCCAGCAGCTCGGGACTAGAACCATCCTACGAGCAGTACTTC
CASSSGLEPSYEQYF
>TRBJ1-3|NA|NA|TRBV2
TGTGCCAGCAGACAGGGTCCTGGAAACACCATATATTTT
CASRQGPGNTIYF
>TRBJ1-1|NA|NA|TRBV4-1
TGCGCCAGCAGCCAAGAGACTCAGTTGAGCACTGAAGCTTTCTTT
CASSQETQLSTEAFF
>TRBJ2-1|NA|NA|TRBV6-5
TGTGCCAGCAGTTACGGCTTAATATCTCCGGAGCAGTTCTTC
CASSYGLISPEQFF
>TRBJ1-2|TRBD1|NA|TRBV5-4
TGTGCCAGCAGCTCCCAGACAGGGGCAGGCTACACCTTC
CASSSQTGAGYTF
>TRBJ2-7|TRBD1|NA|TRBV5-1
TGCGCCAGCAGCTTGGGACAGGGCGGTTTAGGGGCCTACGAGCAGTACTTC
CASSLGQGGLGAYEQYF
>TRBJ1-1|TRBD1|few|TRBV19
TGTGCCAGTAGTATAGAACAGGGGGTGACTGAAGCTTTCTTT
CASSIEQGVTEAFF
>TRBJ1-5|NA|NA|TRBV4-1
TGCGCCAGCAGCCAAGGGACAGTTCCCAATCAGCCCCAGCATTTT
CASSQGTVPNQPQHF
>TRBJ1-2|TRBD1|NA|TRBV6-5
TGTGCCAGCAGCCGGGACAGCTCTCCTTATGGCTACACCTTC
CASSRDSSPYGYTF
>TRBJ2-1|TRBD2|NA|TRBV3-1/TRBV3-2
TGTGCCAGCAGCCCTCGGCTTAGCGGGGGGCTACACAATGAGCAGTTCTTC
CASSPRLSGGLHNEQFF
>TRBJ1-6|NA|NA|TRBV10-1
TGCGCCACCTGCGGAGAGTATAATTCACCCCTCCACTTT
CATCGEYNSPLHF
>TRBJ2-5|NA|NA|TRBV11-2
TGTGCCAGCAGCACATATCTAGTAGAGACCCAGTACTTC
CASSTYLVETQYF
>TRBJ1-2|NA|once|TRBV29-1
TGCAGCGTTGAAGATCGGCCGGGACTTACGAACGGTGGCTACACCTTC
CSVEDRPGLTNGGYTF
>TRBJ1-2|TRBD1|once|TRBV5-1
TGCGCCAGCAGCTTGGGACAGGGCCAGGGCTACACCTTC
CASSLGQGQGYTF
>TRBJ2-5|NA|NA|TRBV5-1
TGCGCCAGCAGCTTAGGGGGGGCGGAGACCCAGTACTTC
CASSLGGAETQYF
>TRBJ2-7|NA|NA|TRBV6-5
TGTGCCAGCAGTTACGGGGGCCCGTACGAGCAGTACTTC
CASSYGGPYEQYF
>TRBJ1-2|TRBD1|few|TRBV5-4
TGTGCCAGCCGAGCGTTCGGGTACAGGGGGCAGATCAAAAACTATGGCTACACCTTC
CASRAFGYRGQIKNYGYTF
>TRBJ1-2|NA|NA|TRBV7-8
TGTGCCAGCAGCTACACTAACTATGGCTACACCTTC
CASSYTNYGYTF
>TRBJ1-1|NA|NA|TRBV10-3
TGTGCCATCAGTGCACGTGTCGGCGCGGGGTCGGGCGCTGAAGCTTTCTTT
CAISARVGAGSGAEAFF
>TRBJ2-5|TRBD2|NA|TRBV5-1
TGCGCCAGCAGCTTGGGGACTAGTGGGGAGACCCAGTACTTC
CASSLGTSGETQYF
>TRBJ2-3|TRBD2|NA|TRBV5-1
TGCGCCAGCAGCGAGCGGGGGAACACAGATACGCAGTATTTT
CASSERGNTDTQYF
>TRBJ1-4|NA|NA|TRBV5-1
TGCGCCAGCAGCCCGTCCGGGACTAATGAAAAACTGTTTTTT
CASSPSGTNEKLFF
>TRBJ1-1|TRBD1|few|TRBV9
TGTGCCAGCAGCGTATCCGAAAACAGGGGGTCCTCGGCTGAAGCTTTCTTT
CASSVSENRGSSAEAFF
>TRBJ1-4|TRBD1|NA|TRBV9
TGTGCCAGCAGCCTAGGGACAGGCGTTTCAACTAATGAAAAACTGTTTTTT
CASSLGTGVSTNEKLFF
>TRBJ1-1|NA|NA|TRBV11-2
TGTGCCAGCAGCTCTCCGGGACGGGGGGAAACTGAAGCTTTCTTT
CASSSPGRGETEAFF
>TRBJ1-1|NA|NA|TRBV12-3/TRBV12-4
TGTGCCAGCACCTTTGCAGGCACTGAAGCTTTCTTT
CASTFAGTEAFF
>TRBJ2-1|TRBD2|NA|TRBV9
TGTGCCAGCAGCGTACTCCTGGGCGGGGGGCTCGACAATGAGCAGTTCTTC
CASSVLLGGGLDNEQFF
>TRBJ2-3|TRBD2|NA|TRBV5-1
TGCGCCAGCAGCTTGTCGCGGGGGAGCACAGATACGCAGTATTTT
CASSLSRGSTDTQYF
>TRBJ2-1|NA|once|TRBV5-4
TGTGCCAGCAGCTCGGTGAGCTCCTACAATGAGCAGTTCTTC
CASSSVSSYNEQFF
>TRBJ1-5|TRBD1|NA|TRBV15
TGTGCCACCAGCAGACTGGGACAGGCGAATCAGCCCCAGCATTTT
CATSRLGQANQPQHF
>TRBJ2-3|TRBD2|few|TRBV10-3
TGTGCCATAGGGCTAGCGGGGGTCACAGATACGCAGTATTTT
CAIGLAGVTDTQYF
>TRBJ2-5|TRBD1|NA|TRBV7-6
TGTGCCAGCAGCTCGACAGGGGCCGGAATGGGGGAGACCCAGTACTTC
CASSSTGAGMGETQYF
>TRBJ1-2|NA|NA|TRBV28
TGTGCCAGCAGTTCACGTCTGTTAGCCGATCTCTACTATGGCTACACCTTC
CASSSRLLADLYYGYTF
>TRBJ2-5|TRBD1|NA|TRBV19
TGTGCCAGTAGTATAAAGGGGGCGTTTCAAGAGACCCAGTACTTC
CASSIKGAFQETQYF